The 18 T cell receptor beta chains given below trace back to one sample, sequenced in a study of T cell clonality in common variable immunodeficiency. The method was immunoSEQ multiplex PCR; TCRdb's version includes in-frame clones alone and lacks a portion of them. The sample presents tens of thousands of clones, none singletons. Sequencing was done on a sample of peripheral blood mononuclear cells. Every receptor here comes from a person between 18 and 75 years old in good health.

This clone was counted at least ten times. Sequencing ends 3 residues short of the CDR3 end; the germline J gene provides the rest. The rearrangement uses TRBV28 and TRBJ2-7, with 8 bases matching TRBD2. CDR3 length: 13 residues. CDR1 is MDHEN, CDR2 SYDVKM, per germline. V was pared by 7 bases and J by 4 bases, with 6 bases of the junction left unmatched. Partial CDR3 DNA: TGTGCCAGCAACCCGGGGGGGTCATACGAG. Translated: CASNPGGSYE. In full, the CDR3 reads CASNPGGSYEQYF.

This clone was detected ten times or more. Sequencing ends 3 residues short of the CDR3 end; the germline J gene provides the rest. The rearrangement uses TRBV5-1 and TRBJ1-4; D is perhaps TRBD1 (6 bases). V was cut by 2 bases and J by 8 bases, with 16 bases left in between. The CDR3 totals 15 residues. CDR1 and CDR2 from the germline V gene are SGHRS and YFSETQ. The CDR3 region is CASSFAGGDGEKLFF. Partial CDR3 DNA: TGCGCCAGCAGCTTTGCGGGGGGCGATGGGGAAAAA.

In its sample, this clone was seen many times. CDR3: CASSRQGQGRETQYF. The CDR3 DNA, read in part, is TGCGCCAGCAGTCGTCAGGGACAGGGTAGGGAGACC. The chain employs TRBV23-1 and TRBJ2-5; 9 positions match TRBD1. The CDR3 extends 3 residues past the end of the read, so its final part is completed from the germline J gene. TRBV23-1 counts as an open reading frame of uncertain function. Trimming cost V 4 bases and J 5 bases; bases outside gene matches: 8. The CDR3 length is 15 residues.

This clone was detected many times. With the read ending 3 residues before the CDR3 end, the germline J gene is used to fill in that end. The J gene is TRBJ1-6, the V gene TRBV6-2 or TRBV6-3; D uncertain. The V gene lost 7 bases and the J gene lost 8 bases, with 12 bases spanning the gap. This CDR3 is 13 amino acids long. Germline lookup yields CDR1 MNHEY and CDR2 SVGEGT. Incomplete CDR3 DNA: TGTGCCAGCATTGCGGGGTCGCATTCACCC. Protein product: CASIAGSHSP. The CDR3 as a whole reads CASIAGSHSPLHF.

This clone appeared many times. The read falls 3 residues short of the CDR3 end, and the missing part is taken from the germline J gene. The chain couples TRBV2 to TRBJ1-1, with D unclear. V gave up 4 bases and J gave up 0 bases, with 9 bases separating them. This CDR3 comprises 14 residues. Germline V gene lookup returns CDR1 SNHLY and CDR2 FYNNEI. CDR3 DNA, as far as it was read: TGTGCCAGCAGTGGGGCCATCATGAACACTGAA. Translation gives CASSGAIMNTE. The full CDR3 reads CASSGAIMNTEAFF.

This clone was seen repeatedly, ten times or more. Coverage ceases 3 residues before the CDR3 finishes, and the germline J gene fills in the end. This chain connects TRBV7-3 to TRBJ2-1; perhaps D is TRBD1 or TRBD2 (5 bases each). With 3 bases removed from V and 2 bases from J, the gap between germline ends came to 8 bases. This CDR3 contains 14 residues. CDR1 and CDR2 (germline): SGHTA, FQGTGA. CDR3 amino acids: CASSFEGTYNEQFF. Incomplete CDR3 DNA: TGTGCCAGCAGCTTTGAGGGGACCTACAATGAG.

This clone was found many times. The CDR3 extends 3 residues past the end of the read, so its final part is completed from the germline J gene. The chain has TRBV18 and TRBJ1-2; 7 nucleotides line up with TRBD1. This CDR3 comprises 13 residues. Trimming took 6 bases from V and 5 from J; bases not matched to a gene: 6. Per germline, CDR1 KGHSH and CDR2 LQKENI. The part of the CDR3 DNA that was read is TGTGCCAGCTCCCTGGGACAGACGTATGGC. It encodes CASSLGQTYG. The full-length CDR3 reads as CASSLGQTYGYTF.

This clone occurred a few times. The CDR3 is cut off 3 residues early in the read; its end comes from the germline J gene. The V and J genes are TRBV19 and TRBJ2-7; no clear D gene. Germline values: CDR1 LNHDA, CDR2 SQIVND (reference sequence). This CDR3 has 15 residues. V was trimmed by 3 bases and J by 4 bases, leaving 16 bases between them. The covered CDR3 bases are TGTGCCAGTAGTATTCAGAAGGGCCCCATTTACGAG. This translates into CASSIQKGPIYE. In full, the CDR3 reads CASSIQKGPIYEQYF.

This clone was picked up many times. Partial CDR3 DNA: TGTGCCAGCAGTGAACCCCCGACAGGGGGCCGCGAG. This encodes CASSEPPTGGRE. The whole CDR3 sequence is CASSEPPTGGREQYF. V is TRBV6-1 and J is TRBJ2-7; TRBD1 matches at 10 bases. With the read ending 3 residues before the CDR3 end, the germline J gene is used to fill in that end. CDR1 MNHNS and CDR2 SASEGT come from the germline V gene. The ends lost 2 bases at V and 6 bases at J; junction bases unmatched: 7. The CDR3 consists of 15 residues.

This clone has ten or more counts. The read finishes 3 residues shy of the CDR3 end, and the germline J gene is used to complete it. The J gene is TRBJ1-6, the V gene TRBV20-1; 10 bases align to TRBD1. The junction had 2 bases not matched to a gene; V was cut back by 4 bases and J by 8 bases. This CDR3 is 13 amino acids long. Germline assignment: CDR1 DFQATT and CDR2 SNEGSKA (reference sequence). The CDR3 bases that were read are TGCAGTGCTACCGGGACAGGGGATTCACCC. Amino acid sequence: CSATGTGDSP. The CDR3 reads in full as CSATGTGDSPLHF.

This clone was observed at least ten times. The CDR3 end lies 3 residues beyond the end of the read and is filled in from the germline J gene. The rearrangement links TRBV28 to TRBJ1-5; 7 nucleotides agree with TRBD1. This CDR3 contains 17 residues. Trimming cost V 6 bases and J 3 bases; bases outside gene matches: 14. Germline CDR1 MDHEN, CDR2 SYDVKM. CDR3 sequence reads: CASRRLGTAYSNQPQHF. Incomplete CDR3 DNA: TGTGCCAGCAGGCGGCTAGGGACAGCCTACTCCAATCAGCCC.

This clone came up many times. Read data end 3 residues before the CDR3 end; the end is taken from the germline J gene. The chain recombines TRBV6-1 with TRBJ1-2; D gene unclear. Germline loops: CDR1 MNHNS, CDR2 SASEGT. The CDR3 consists of 13 residues. The sequenced CDR3 bases are TGTGCCAGCAGTGAAGGCAGCGGGTTGGGC. The encoded protein is CASSEGSGLG. The entire CDR3 protein is CASSEGSGLGYTF.

This clone has at least ten counts. The read comes to an end 3 residues before the CDR3 does, leaving the germline J gene to fill in the end. This chain joins TRBV12-3 or TRBV12-4 and TRBJ2-1, with 7 bases aligning to TRBD2. V lost 7 bases and J lost 3; bases outside the gene matches: 12. The CDR3 runs 16 residues. Partial CDR3 DNA: TGTGCCAGCACCGTAGGGAGTCTAGCGGTCTACAATGAG. It translates to CASTVGSLAVYNE. The full CDR3 sequence reads CASTVGSLAVYNEQFF.

This clone was detected ten times or more. The CDR3 extends 3 residues past the end of the read, so its final part is completed from the germline J gene. V is TRBV20-1 and J is TRBJ2-1; 9 nucleotides agree with TRBD2. Germline V gene lookup returns CDR1 DFQATT and CDR2 SNEGSKA (reference sequence). The junction had 5 bases not matched to a gene; V was cut back by 0 bases and J by 5 bases. This CDR3 region has 15 residues. CDR3 sequence reads: CSARDLASGNNEQFF. Partial CDR3 DNA: TGCAGTGCTAGAGATCTGGCTAGCGGGAACAATGAG.

This clone was observed a few times. The DNA ends 3 residues before the CDR3 does, and the rest of the CDR3 is filled in from the germline J gene. The chain employs TRBV19 and TRBJ1-2; 10 bases align to TRBD1. Germline V gene lookup returns CDR1 LNHDA and CDR2 SQIVND (reference sequence). CDR3 length equals 15 residues. V shed 7 bases, J shed 4 bases, and the junction held 9 bases outside the gene matches. The DNA read from the CDR3 is TGTGCCAGTACCCTAGGGACAGGGGACGTCTATGGC. Its protein is CASTLGTGDVYG. The CDR3 as a whole reads CASTLGTGDVYGYTF.

A word on this clone: The CDR3 end falls 3 residues outside the read, so it is completed with the germline J gene. V and J are TRBV2 and TRBJ1-2; possibly TRBD1 for D (6 bases). The germline gives CDR1 SNHLY, CDR2 FYNNEI. The CDR3 is 12 residues long. Partial CDR3 DNA: TGTGCCAGCAGTGAAGATTCAGGGGAG. It codes for CASSEDSGE. In full, the CDR3 reads CASSEDSGEYTF. The complete variable domain, with remaining parts taken from reference TRBV2 and TRBJ1-2, reads EPEVTQTPSHQVTQMGQEVILRCVPISNHLYFYWYRQILGQKVEFLVSFYNNEISEKSEIFDDQFSVERPDGSNFTLKIRSTKLEDSAMYFCASSEDSGEYTFGSGTRLTVV.

This clone showed up many times. The DNA ends 3 residues before the CDR3 does, and the rest of the CDR3 is filled in from the germline J gene. The chain links TRBV29-1 to TRBJ1-5, with TRBD1 as a possible D gene (5 bases). The CDR3 loop spans 14 amino acids. Germline CDR1 and CDR2: SQVTM and ANQGSEA. The V gene lost 6 bases and the J gene lost 0 bases, with 12 bases spanning the gap. CDR3 DNA, as far as it was read: TGCAGCGTCGACGACGGACATAGCAATCAGCCC. This translates into CSVDDGHSNQP. The entire CDR3 protein reads CSVDDGHSNQPQHF.

This clone was observed at least ten times. The observed sequence ends 3 residues before the CDR3 terminus, with the missing tail filled in from the germline J gene. This specimen includes other DNA sequences encoding the same CDR3. J is TRBJ2-7 and V is TRBV29-1, with 10 bases aligning to TRBD2. The germline gives CDR1 SQVTM, CDR2 ANQGSEA. CDR3 size: 13 residues. V trimming: 7 bases; J trimming: 2 bases; junction bases outside the gene matches: 5. This chain's CDR3 is CSARLAGAYEQYF. Incomplete CDR3 DNA: TGCAGCGCCCGGCTAGCGGGGGCCTACGAG.